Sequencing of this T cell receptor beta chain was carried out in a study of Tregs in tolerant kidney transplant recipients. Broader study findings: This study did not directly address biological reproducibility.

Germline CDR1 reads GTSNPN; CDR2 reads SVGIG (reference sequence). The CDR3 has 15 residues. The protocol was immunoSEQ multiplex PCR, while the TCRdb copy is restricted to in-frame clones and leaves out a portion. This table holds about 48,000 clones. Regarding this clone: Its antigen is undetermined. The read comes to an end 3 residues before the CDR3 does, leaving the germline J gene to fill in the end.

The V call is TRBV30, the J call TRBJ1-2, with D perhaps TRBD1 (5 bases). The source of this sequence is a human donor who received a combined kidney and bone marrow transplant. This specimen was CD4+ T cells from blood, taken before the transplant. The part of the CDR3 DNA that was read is TGTGCCTGGAGTGTAAGCCCCTCAGGGTCTGAGGGC. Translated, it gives CAWSVSPSGSEG. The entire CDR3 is CAWSVSPSGSEGYTF.